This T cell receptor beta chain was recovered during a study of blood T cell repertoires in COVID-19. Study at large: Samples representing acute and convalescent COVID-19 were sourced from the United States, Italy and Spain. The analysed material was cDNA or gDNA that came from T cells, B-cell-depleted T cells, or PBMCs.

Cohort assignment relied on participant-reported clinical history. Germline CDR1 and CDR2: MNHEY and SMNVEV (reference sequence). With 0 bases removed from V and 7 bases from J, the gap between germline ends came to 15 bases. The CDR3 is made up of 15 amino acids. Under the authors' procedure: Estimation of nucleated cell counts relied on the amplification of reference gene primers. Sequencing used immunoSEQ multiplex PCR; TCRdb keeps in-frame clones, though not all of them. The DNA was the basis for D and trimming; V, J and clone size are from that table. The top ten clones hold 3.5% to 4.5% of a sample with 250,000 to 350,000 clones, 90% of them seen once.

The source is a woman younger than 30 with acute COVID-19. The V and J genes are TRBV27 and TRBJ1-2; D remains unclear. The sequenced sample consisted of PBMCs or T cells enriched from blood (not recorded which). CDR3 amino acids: CASSLSGRGSGGYTF. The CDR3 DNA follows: TGTGCCAGCAGTTTATCGGGAAGAGGGTCTGGTGGCTACACCTTC.